Presented here are 17 T cell receptor beta chains from one specimen sequenced in a study of blood T cell repertoires in COVID-19. Sequenced by immunoSEQ multiplex PCR; TCRdb stores in-frame clones only, minus some. Here the sample spans about 330,000 clones, 92% being singletons. Sequencing used PBMCs or T cells enriched from blood (not recorded which). These receptors were taken from a woman under 40 who had recovered from COVID-19.

This chain joins TRBV28 and TRBJ2-1; possible D gene TRBD2, 5 bases. The V gene lost 7 bases and the J gene lost 8 bases, with 12 bases spanning the gap. Germline loops: CDR1 MDHEN, CDR2 SYDVKM. This CDR3 is 12 amino acids long. The CDR3 loop is CASIKSGHEQFF. In DNA form, the CDR3 reads TGTGCCAGCATTAAAAGCGGCCATGAGCAGTTCTTC. Full variable domain (missing parts from reference TRBV28 and TRBJ2-1): DVKVTQSSRYLVKRTGEKVFLECVQDMDHENMFWYRQDPGLGLRLIYFSYDVKMKEKGDIPEGYSVSREKKERFSLILESASTNQTSMYLCASIKSGHEQFFGPGTRLTVL.

This clone was found once. The chain uses TRBV6-1 and TRBJ2-6, with D unclear. With 3 bases removed from V and 0 bases from J, the gap between germline ends came to 6 bases. This CDR3 is 15 amino acids long. Germline V lookup: CDR1 MNHNS, CDR2 SASEGT. The CDR3 here is CASSDLGSGANVLTF. CDR3 nucleotides: TGTGCCAGCAGTGACCTAGGCTCTGGGGCCAACGTCCTGACTTTC.

The chain uses TRBV7-2 and TRBJ1-1; TRBD1 matches 12 bases. Germline V CDR1 and CDR2: SGHTA, FQGNSA. Trimming removed 4 bases from V and 9 bases from J; junction bases left unmatched: 9. This CDR3 comprises 15 residues. This chain's CDR3 is CASSSTSGTGGQAFF. The CDR3 DNA is TGTGCCAGCAGCTCGACCTCCGGGACAGGGGGCCAAGCTTTCTTT.

This rearrangement joins TRBV11-3 to TRBJ1-3, with D possibly matching TRBD1 (6 bases). V lost 7 bases and J 3 bases, leaving 10 bases between the germline ends. This CDR3 spans 13 amino acids. Germline V gives CDR1 SGHNT, CDR2 YENEEA. CDR3: CASTLDSGNTIYF. CDR3 coding DNA: TGTGCCAGCACCCTGGACAGTGGAAACACCATATATTTT.

This sequence joins TRBV2 and TRBJ1-1, with D possibly TRBD1 on 6 matching bases. This CDR3 is 14 amino acids long. V was clipped by 3 bases and J by 5 bases, with 13 bases between them. CDR1 is SNHLY, CDR2 FYNNEI, per germline. The CDR3 loop is CASSDLGARTEAFF. The CDR3 DNA is TGTGCCAGCAGTGACCTGGGGGCGAGGACTGAAGCTTTCTTT.

The gene calls are TRBV12-3 or TRBV12-4 and TRBJ2-3; TRBD1 matches 11 bases. V shed 6 bases and J 5 bases; nucleotides not matched to a gene: 1. This CDR3 region has 13 residues. The CDR3 loop reads CASRGTGGDTQYF. The CDR3 DNA reads as TGTGCCAGCAGGGGGACAGGGGGAGATACGCAGTATTTT.

For the CDR3, the DNA is TGTGCCAGCAGCTGGGAGCGGGAGGGCAATGAGCAGTTCTTC. It encodes CASSWEREGNEQFF. The chain couples TRBV7-3 to TRBJ2-1; 10 bases are a match to TRBD2. The V gene end was trimmed by 4 bases and the J gene end by 6 bases; junction bases not matched to a gene: 3. The CDR3 runs 14 residues. Looked up from germline, CDR1 is SGHTA and CDR2 is FQGTGA.

This clone was found once. The chain uses TRBV28 and TRBJ1-5, with 11 bases matching TRBD1. The CDR3 totals 16 residues. V dropped 6 bases and J dropped 1; count of bases not matched to a gene: 5. CDR1 and CDR2 from the germline V gene are MDHEN and SYDVKM. The CDR3: CASRPDRGQSNQPQHF. CDR3 sequence (DNA): TGTGCCAGCAGACCGGACAGGGGGCAGAGCAATCAGCCCCAGCATTTT.

This clone was counted between two and nine times. The V gene is TRBV28, the J gene TRBJ1-1; TRBD1 might be the D (5 bases). Germline values: CDR1 MDHEN, CDR2 SYDVKM. CDR3 length: 14 amino acids. Trimming pared 6 bases from V and 11 bases from J, leaving 22 bases between. The CDR3 DNA follows: TGTGCCAGCAGGAGCGGGACGTCCTTAGTTATGGCTTTCTTT. Amino acid sequence: CASRSGTSLVMAFF.

The V and J genes are TRBV6-6 and TRBJ1-4; D remains unclear. This CDR3 comprises 15 residues. V lost 6 bases and J 0 bases, leaving 11 bases between the germline ends. Germline values: CDR1 MNHNY, CDR2 SVGAGI (reference sequence). The CDR3 protein is CASSPDSTTNEKLFF. For the CDR3, the DNA is TGTGCCAGCAGCCCCGACTCCACAACTAATGAAAAACTGTTTTTT.

The V and J genes are TRBV11-3 and TRBJ1-2; 10 positions match TRBD1. The germline V gene has CDR1 SGHNT and CDR2 YENEEA. The V and J ends lost 5 bases and 5 bases, in that order; junction bases with no gene match: 2. The CDR3 has 13 residues. The CDR3 DNA is TGTGCCAGCAGCCCGGGACAGGGGTATGGCTACACCTTC. It encodes CASSPGQGYGYTF.

The V gene is TRBV3-1 (or the pseudogene TRBV3-2), the J gene TRBJ2-7; D may be TRBD1 (6 bases). This CDR3 contains 16 residues. V lost 0 bases and J lost 1, with 13 bases in between. Germline V gene lookup returns CDR1 LGHDT and CDR2 YNNKEL (reference sequence). The CDR3 DNA reads TGTGCCAGCAGCCAAGAACGGGGCAGGGGATCCTACGAGCAGTACTTC. It codes for CASSQERGRGSYEQYF.

This chain joins TRBV6-5 and TRBJ2-7; 7 bases agree with TRBD1. The CDR3 spans 16 residues. CDR1 MNHEY and CDR2 SVGAGI come from the germline V gene. V lost 2 bases to trimming and J lost 1 base; unmatched junction nucleotides: 8. In nucleotides, the CDR3 is TGTGCCAGCAGTTACCCCCAGGGGGTTGGGTCCTACGAGCAGTACTTC. Residues: CASSYPQGVGSYEQYF.

The chain carries TRBV7-2 and TRBJ2-2; 9 bases agree with TRBD2. This CDR3 is built from 15 residues. Germline V lookup: CDR1 SGHTA, CDR2 FQGNSA. J was trimmed by 7 bases and V by 5 bases; bases with no gene match: 8. The CDR3 reads CASSISGSGGGELFF. CDR3 coding DNA: TGTGCCAGCAGCATTAGCGGGAGCGGGGGCGGGGAGCTGTTTTTT.

The chain uses TRBV7-2 and TRBJ2-1; TRBD2 might be the D (5 bases). From germline, CDR1 is SGHTA and CDR2 FQGNSA. CDR3 length: 16 residues. The ends were cut back, 2 bases at V and 9 bases at J, with 20 bases in the middle. CDR3 DNA: TGTGCCAGCAGCTTATCCTCGGGGTCCCCCCCTGTTGAGCAGTTCTTC. Translation gives CASSLSSGSPPVEQFF. The variable domain in full, completed from reference TRBV7-2 and TRBJ2-1, reads GAGVSQSPSNKVTEKGKDVELRCDPISGHTALYWYRQSLGQGLEFLIYFQGNSAPDKSGLPSDRFSAERTGGSVSTLTIQRTQQEDSAVYLCASSLSSGSPPVEQFFGPGTRLTVL.

The chain combines TRBV21-1 with TRBJ2-1; TRBD1 reflects the table's D call only, with no check against the DNA. TRBV21-1 is deemed a pseudogene. The CDR3 covers 13 residues. The CDR3 DNA reads TGTGCCAGCAGCAAAGTCGACAGCAATGAGCAGTTCTTC. It encodes CASSKVDSNEQFF.

The chain employs TRBV7-3 and TRBJ2-5; maybe TRBD1 (5 bases). V lost 4 bases to trimming and J lost 3 bases, with 9 bases between them. CDR3 length equals 13 residues. Germline assignment: CDR1 SGHTA and CDR2 FQGTGA. For the CDR3, the DNA is TGTGCCAGCAGCTCTGGGGCGAAAGAGACCCAGTACTTC. Protein product: CASSSGAKETQYF.